The source of this TCR beta chain is a study of shared clonotypes between healthy human individuals. The CDR3 has 13 residues. Germline-derived CDR1 and CDR2 are GTSNPN and SVGIG (reference sequence). V lost 1 base and J 6 bases, leaving 12 bases between the germline ends. Method: immunoSEQ multiplex PCR; TCRdb's copy keeps in-frame clones and lacks some. The sample has about 2 million clones; about 95% are singletons. Positively selected for CCR7, the CD45RO-negative cells used as naive CD8 cells excluded terminally differentiated effector memory CD45RA+ cells. This TCR was sampled from a man between 18 and 29 years old in good health. Input material: naive CD8+ T cells sorted from blood. The chain is built from TRBV30 and TRBJ1-1, with D possibly TRBD1 on 6 matching bases. CDR3 amino acids: CAWSDSPGAEAFF. DNA of the CDR3: TGTGCCTGGAGTGACTCTCCAGGGGCTGAAGCTTTCTTT. Full variable domain (outside the CDR3, taken from reference TRBV30 and TRBJ1-1): SQTIHQWPATLVQPVGSPLSLECTVEGTSNPNLYWYRQAAGRGLQLLFYSVGIGQISSEVPQNLSASRPQDRQFILSSKKLLLSDSGFYLCAWSDSPGAEAFFGQGTRLTVV.